These T cell receptor beta chains were read from a single sample in a study of PD-L1 blockade in urothelial cancer. TCRdb keeps only in-frame clones here, not all; method: immunoSEQ multiplex PCR. Of about 41,000 clones listed, approximately 84% were seen once; the top ten hold 2.6%. Source: PBMCs, taken around atezolizumab (anti-PD-L1) treatment. All receptors come from a man aged 65-85 years with urothelial cancer. Both conserved end residues are part of each CDR3. A D gene is named only where the DNA matches it firmly. Some rows mark clone size as missing; the rest say once, few, many or name a class of expanded clone.

d_call clone_size j_call v_call cdr3_nt cdr3_aa
NA NA TRBJ1-3 TRBV6-5 TGTGCCAGCAGTTACACAGGGCCCGTCTCTGGAAACACCATATATTTT CASSYTGPVSGNTIYF
NA NA TRBJ2-7 TRBV5-5 TGTGCCAGCAGCTTCAGTACGGGGTCCTACGAGCAGTACTTC CASSFSTGSYEQYF
NA once TRBJ1-1 TRBV7-2 TGTGCCAGCAGCTTAGCGTTTGTGACAGCGAACACTGAAGCTTTCTTT CASSLAFVTANTEAFF
TRBD1 NA TRBJ2-7 TRBV28 TGTGCCAGCAGTTCAGGGGGTGGAGGATTTTACTACGAGCAGTACTTC CASSSGGGGFYYEQYF
TRBD2 NA TRBJ2-3 TRBV18 TGTGCCAGCTCACCCGACTGGGGTAGCGGGACCTCAGATACGCAGTATTTT CASSPDWGSGTSDTQYF
NA NA TRBJ1-2 TRBV6-6 TGTGCCAGCAGGGGAGGTGGCTACACCTTC CASRGGGYTF
NA few TRBJ2-5 TRBV5-4 TGTGCCAGCAGCTTTCAAACAGCCCAAGAGACCCAGTACTTC CASSFQTAQETQYF
NA once TRBJ1-1 TRBV5-1 TGCGCCAGCAGCTTGAGGACAGATAACACTGAAGCTTTCTTT CASSLRTDNTEAFF
TRBD2 NA TRBJ2-7 TRBV28 TGTGCCAGCAGTTTACCCAGCGGGGGAGACACGCGGTACTTC CASSLPSGGDTRYF
NA NA TRBJ2-7 TRBV6-6 TGTGCCAGCAGTAGCGGAAACTACGAGCAGTACTTC CASSSGNYEQYF
NA NA TRBJ2-7 TRBV7-8 TGTGCCAGCAGCTCCGTTTGGGCTAAAAACTCCTACGAGCAGTACTTC CASSSVWAKNSYEQYF
TRBD2 NA TRBJ2-1 TRBV19 TGTGCCACCGGGTTGAGCGGGGGATACAATGAGCAGTTCTTC CATGLSGGYNEQFF
NA NA TRBJ2-6 TRBV7-9 TGTGCCAGCAGCACCTTGACAGCGATGGCTTCCGCTGGGGCCAACGTCCTGACTTTC CASSTLTAMASAGANVLTF
NA NA TRBJ1-2 TRBV5-4 TGTGCCAGCAGCTCCTTTGGAGGGGCGAATGACTATGGCTACACCTTC CASSSFGGANDYGYTF
TRBD1 NA TRBJ2-7 TRBV2 TGTGCCAGCAGTCCGGTCACGGGACAGGCCCCCTACGAGCAGTACTTC CASSPVTGQAPYEQYF
TRBD1 NA TRBJ1-2 TRBV30 TGTGCCTGGAGGACACCGGGACAGGGGCCCCGTTGGGAGGGCTACACCTTC CAWRTPGQGPRWEGYTF
TRBD2 NA TRBJ2-4 TRBV4-1 TGCGCCAGCAGCACCCTAGCGGGAGGACCAAACATTCAGTACTTC CASSTLAGGPNIQYF
TRBD2 NA TRBJ2-1 TRBV11-1 TGTGCCAGCAGCCCCGGGGGGGGTGAGCAGTTCTTC CASSPGGGEQFF
NA NA TRBJ2-4 TRBV7-2 TGTGCCAGCAGCCCCCCTGCGGTATTAGCCAAAAACATTCAGTACTTC CASSPPAVLAKNIQYF
NA NA TRBJ2-7 TRBV19 TGTGCCAGTAGGGGTTGGGCCAACTCCTACGAGCAGTACTTC CASRGWANSYEQYF
NA NA TRBJ1-2 TRBV29-1 TGCAGCGTTTACCGGACTGGCGGCTACACCTTC CSVYRTGGYTF
NA NA TRBJ1-1 TRBV18 TGTGCCAGCTCCCCCACTGAGGACACTGAAGCTTTCTTT CASSPTEDTEAFF
NA NA TRBJ2-1 TRBV11-3 TGTGCCAGCAGCTCAGACGGAGACAATGAGCAGTTCTTC CASSSDGDNEQFF
NA NA TRBJ2-7 TRBV30 TGTGCCTGGAGTACGGGATACGAGCAGTACTTC CAWSTGYEQYF
TRBD1 NA TRBJ2-5 TRBV6-1 TGTGCCAGCAGTCCTAGACAGGGGGGAGAGACCCAGTACTTC CASSPRQGGETQYF
TRBD1 NA TRBJ2-7 TRBV19 TGTGCCAGTAGTAACCCTTACAGGGGGCGTCGCGAGCAGTACTTC CASSNPYRGRREQYF
NA NA TRBJ1-5 TRBV19 TGTGCCAGTAGTATCCTCCGGGCAGGGAGCAATCAGCCCCAGCATTTT CASSILRAGSNQPQHF
NA NA TRBJ2-7 TRBV29-1 TGCAGCGCCTTAGGAAACCCAGGCTCCTACGAGCAGTACTTC CSALGNPGSYEQYF
NA NA TRBJ2-1 TRBV10-3 TGTGCCATCAGTGAGGCGGAAGAGCAGTTCTTC CAISEAEEQFF
TRBD2 NA TRBJ2-3 TRBV7-2 TGTGCCAGCAGCTTAAGCCTAGCGGGAGGGCCGGGCACAGATACGCAGTATTTT CASSLSLAGGPGTDTQYF
NA once TRBJ2-6 TRBV5-1 TGCGCCAGCAGCACTAACCCGGGGTACTCTGGGGCCAACGTCCTGACTTTC CASSTNPGYSGANVLTF
NA NA TRBJ2-1 TRBV6-6 TGTGCCAGCAGTGGTCCCCTAAACAATGAGCAGTTCTTC CASSGPLNNEQFF
NA NA TRBJ1-5 TRBV19 TGTGCCAGTATCGGCAGGGCCAATCAGCCCCAGCATTTT CASIGRANQPQHF
TRBD1 few TRBJ2-7 TRBV5-1 TGCGCCAGCAGCCCCCGGGGGACAGGGCGAACCTACGAGCAGTACTTC CASSPRGTGRTYEQYF
TRBD2 NA TRBJ2-5 TRBV7-8 TGTGCCAGCAGCCCCTGGACTAGCGGGTCCCAAGAGACCCAGTACTTC CASSPWTSGSQETQYF
NA NA TRBJ2-7 TRBV2 TGTGCCAGCAGTGGGAGGCGAGGGCGCTACGAGCAGTACTTC CASSGRRGRYEQYF
TRBD1 NA TRBJ2-7 TRBV19 TGTGCCACTAGCAAAGACAGGGCCACCTACGAGCAGTACTTC CATSKDRATYEQYF
TRBD2 once TRBJ2-1 TRBV5-8 TGTGCCAGCAGCTTGGAGGTAGCGGGAGTGGGGAATGAGCAGTTCTTC CASSLEVAGVGNEQFF
TRBD2 NA TRBJ2-7 TRBV5-1 TGCGCCAGCAGCTTGGAGGCTAGCGGGAGCCCCGAGCAGTACTTC CASSLEASGSPEQYF
NA NA TRBJ1-4 TRBV5-4 TGTGCCAGCAGCTTGGGGACTGGCTATAATGAAAAACTGTTTTTT CASSLGTGYNEKLFF
NA NA TRBJ2-2 TRBV4-1 TGCGCCAGCAGCCAAGTCCAGGGGAACACCGGGGAGCTGTTTTTT CASSQVQGNTGELFF
NA NA TRBJ1-2 TRBV29-1 TGCAGCGTCATCCCCAATGGCGGCTATGGCTACACCTTC CSVIPNGGYGYTF
NA NA TRBJ2-2 TRBV30 TGTGCCTTTAATCAGGGGCCCGGGGAGCTGTTTTTT CAFNQGPGELFF